This T cell receptor beta chain derives from a study of blood T cell repertoires in COVID-19. Study context: The samples span acute and convalescent COVID-19 from the United States, Italy and Spain.

The method was immunoSEQ multiplex PCR; TCRdb's version includes in-frame clones alone and lacks a portion of them. The sample has about 400,000 clones; about 90% are singletons. With 8 bases removed from V and 0 bases from J, the gap between germline ends came to 8 bases. CDR3 length: 13 amino acids. The germline CDR1 and CDR2 sequences are SEHNR and FQNEAQ (reference sequence). The clonotype comes from a man aged 35 to 55 with acute or convalescent COVID-19. The V and J genes are TRBV7-9 and TRBJ2-1; D not certain. The source material was peripheral blood. CDR3 loop: CASGSTSYNEQFF. CDR3 coding DNA: TGTGCCAGCGGCAGTACCTCCTACAATGAGCAGTTCTTC.